A selection of T cell receptor beta chains follows, all from one sample in a study of OX40 agonist ivuxolimab in advanced cancers. Profiled with immunoSEQ multiplex PCR; TCRdb holds only in-frame clones, not every one. The repertoire holds 65,000 to 75,000 clones, with roughly nine tenths as singletons. Sequencing was performed on CD4+ or CD8+ T cells sorted from blood, taken in a trial of the OX40 agonist ivuxolimab. The origin of the receptors is an adult with an advanced solid tumor such as melanoma, head and neck, liver or kidney cancer. Both conserved end residues are part of each CDR3. Each record gives: D gene, J gene, CDR3 length, V gene, clone size, CDR3 DNA, CDR3 protein. A D gene is named only where the DNA matches it firmly. For some rows the clone size is stated as once, few or many, or as a class when expanded; others skip it.

d_call: TRBD1; j_call: TRBJ1-5; cdr3_length: 14; v_call: TRBV4-2; clone_size: NA; cdr3_nt: TGTGCCAGCAGCCAAGACAGGGGGAATCAGCCCCAGCATTTT; cdr3_aa: CASSQDRGNQPQHF
d_call: TRBD2; j_call: TRBJ2-1; cdr3_length: 16; v_call: TRBV9; clone_size: NA; cdr3_nt: TGTGCCAGCAGCCCCCCCGGGATAGCGGGATCAAATGAGCAGTTCTTC; cdr3_aa: CASSPPGIAGSNEQFF
d_call: NA; j_call: TRBJ2-3; cdr3_length: 13; v_call: TRBV6-5; clone_size: NA; cdr3_nt: TGTGCCAGCACTGCGAAATTCCCGCATACGCAGTATTTT; cdr3_aa: CASTAKFPHTQYF
d_call: TRBD1; j_call: TRBJ1-2; cdr3_length: 16; v_call: TRBV6-5; clone_size: NA; cdr3_nt: TGTGCCAGCAGTTATTGGACAGGGGAGTCTAACTATGGCTACACCTTC; cdr3_aa: CASSYWTGESNYGYTF
d_call: TRBD2; j_call: TRBJ2-3; cdr3_length: 17; v_call: TRBV27; clone_size: NA; cdr3_nt: TGTGCCAGCAGTCCCCAGCTAGCGGGGGGGAGCACAGATACGCAGTATTTT; cdr3_aa: CASSPQLAGGSTDTQYF
d_call: TRBD1; j_call: TRBJ1-6; cdr3_length: 14; v_call: TRBV30; clone_size: NA; cdr3_nt: TGTGCCGTCGAAGGGGGGACAGGAGCTTCACCCCTCCACTTT; cdr3_aa: CAVEGGTGASPLHF
d_call: TRBD2; j_call: TRBJ2-1; cdr3_length: 18; v_call: TRBV7-9; clone_size: NA; cdr3_nt: TGTGCCAGCAGCTTTAATTTAATAGCGGGAGGGCCGAAAAATGAGCAGTTCTTC; cdr3_aa: CASSFNLIAGGPKNEQFF
d_call: NA; j_call: TRBJ1-1; cdr3_length: 16; v_call: TRBV18; clone_size: NA; cdr3_nt: TGTGCCAGCTCACCTTTTAGACCTGGAGAGAACACTGAAGCTTTCTTT; cdr3_aa: CASSPFRPGENTEAFF
d_call: TRBD2; j_call: TRBJ2-5; cdr3_length: 15; v_call: TRBV6-6; clone_size: NA; cdr3_nt: TGTGCCAGCAGTTACTCAGGGACTAGTATTTCGACCCAGTACTTC; cdr3_aa: CASSYSGTSISTQYF
d_call: TRBD2; j_call: TRBJ2-1; cdr3_length: 15; v_call: TRBV28; clone_size: NA; cdr3_nt: TGTGCCAGCACATTAAGGTTAGCGGGAGGCAACGAGCAGTTCTTC; cdr3_aa: CASTLRLAGGNEQFF
d_call: TRBD1; j_call: TRBJ2-3; cdr3_length: 15; v_call: TRBV14; clone_size: once; cdr3_nt: TGTGCCAGCAGCCGAGGACAGGGGTTCCCAGATACGCAGTATTTT; cdr3_aa: CASSRGQGFPDTQYF
d_call: NA; j_call: TRBJ2-7; cdr3_length: 14; v_call: TRBV7-8; clone_size: NA; cdr3_nt: TGTGCCAGCAGCTTGACTAGGGGCACCTACGAGCAGTACTTC; cdr3_aa: CASSLTRGTYEQYF
d_call: NA; j_call: TRBJ2-7; cdr3_length: 12; v_call: TRBV30; clone_size: NA; cdr3_nt: TGTGCCTGGAGGGGCAGGCGGAGCGAGCAGTACTTC; cdr3_aa: CAWRGRRSEQYF
d_call: NA; j_call: TRBJ2-7; cdr3_length: 13; v_call: TRBV18; clone_size: NA; cdr3_nt: TGTGCCAGCTCACCAGTTGTCTCCTACGAGCAGTACTTC; cdr3_aa: CASSPVVSYEQYF
d_call: TRBD2; j_call: TRBJ2-1; cdr3_length: 14; v_call: TRBV9; clone_size: NA; cdr3_nt: TGTGCCAGCAGCGCTAGCGGGAGTCACGATGAGCAGTTCTTC; cdr3_aa: CASSASGSHDEQFF
d_call: NA; j_call: TRBJ2-7; cdr3_length: 15; v_call: TRBV7-2; clone_size: NA; cdr3_nt: TGTGCCAGCAGTACCAGGAGCACCAGCTCCTACGAGCAGTACTTC; cdr3_aa: CASSTRSTSSYEQYF
d_call: TRBD2; j_call: TRBJ2-3; cdr3_length: 17; v_call: TRBV9; clone_size: NA; cdr3_nt: TGTGCCAGCAGCGTAGCCACTAGCGGGAGCGGGACAGATACGCAGTATTTT; cdr3_aa: CASSVATSGSGTDTQYF
d_call: TRBD1; j_call: TRBJ1-2; cdr3_length: 15; v_call: TRBV11-2; clone_size: NA; cdr3_nt: TGTGCCAGCAGCTTGGACAGGTTAGCTAACTATGGCTACACCTTC; cdr3_aa: CASSLDRLANYGYTF
d_call: NA; j_call: TRBJ1-4; cdr3_length: 13; v_call: TRBV29-1; clone_size: once; cdr3_nt: TGCAGCGCTGGACAGTCCGGTAATGAAAAACTGTTTTTT; cdr3_aa: CSAGQSGNEKLFF
d_call: NA; j_call: TRBJ1-2; cdr3_length: 15; v_call: TRBV30; clone_size: NA; cdr3_nt: TGTGCCTGGAGTGTACCCCTTTGGGCTAACTATGGCTACACCTTC; cdr3_aa: CAWSVPLWANYGYTF
d_call: NA; j_call: TRBJ1-2; cdr3_length: 15; v_call: TRBV18; clone_size: NA; cdr3_nt: TGTGCCAGCTCACCTCTGGACAACCCTAACTATGGCTACACCTTC; cdr3_aa: CASSPLDNPNYGYTF
d_call: NA; j_call: TRBJ2-5; cdr3_length: 15; v_call: TRBV10-3; clone_size: NA; cdr3_nt: TGTGCCATCAGTGAGTCGGCAGGCCTCCAAGAGACCCAGTACTTC; cdr3_aa: CAISESAGLQETQYF
d_call: NA; j_call: TRBJ1-2; cdr3_length: 13; v_call: TRBV18; clone_size: NA; cdr3_nt: TGTGCCAGCTCACCCAGGGAGGACTATGGCTACACCTTC; cdr3_aa: CASSPREDYGYTF
d_call: NA; j_call: TRBJ1-1; cdr3_length: 15; v_call: TRBV30; clone_size: NA; cdr3_nt: TGTGCCTGGAGTAGCGGAGTTTCGGGGTATGCTGAAGCTTTCTTT; cdr3_aa: CAWSSGVSGYAEAFF
d_call: TRBD2; j_call: TRBJ2-3; cdr3_length: 17; v_call: TRBV10-3; clone_size: NA; cdr3_nt: TGTGCCATCAGTGGGCCTCTGGCTAGCGGCTCTACAGATACGCAGTATTTT; cdr3_aa: CAISGPLASGSTDTQYF
d_call: NA; j_call: TRBJ2-1; cdr3_length: 14; v_call: TRBV6-6; clone_size: NA; cdr3_nt: TGTGCCAGCACCTTTAGAGGAACCTACAATGAGCAGTTCTTC; cdr3_aa: CASTFRGTYNEQFF
d_call: TRBD1; j_call: TRBJ1-4; cdr3_length: 18; v_call: TRBV5-6; clone_size: NA; cdr3_nt: TGTGCCAGCAGCCCATCACCTTATCGGGACAGGGGGCATGAAAAACTGTTTTTT; cdr3_aa: CASSPSPYRDRGHEKLFF
d_call: NA; j_call: TRBJ2-3; cdr3_length: 14; v_call: TRBV10-3; clone_size: NA; cdr3_nt: TGTGCCATCAGTGGGACAGAAATCACAGATACGCAGTATTTT; cdr3_aa: CAISGTEITDTQYF
d_call: NA; j_call: TRBJ2-5; cdr3_length: 15; v_call: TRBV5-6; clone_size: NA; cdr3_nt: TGTGCCAGCAGCTTTCGATCGGGAGTAGTGGAGACCCAGTACTTC; cdr3_aa: CASSFRSGVVETQYF
d_call: TRBD2; j_call: TRBJ2-7; cdr3_length: 15; v_call: TRBV7-3; clone_size: NA; cdr3_nt: TGTGCCAGCAGCTTAGCGAGAGGACTAGCTTACGAGCAGTACTTC; cdr3_aa: CASSLARGLAYEQYF
d_call: TRBD2; j_call: TRBJ2-7; cdr3_length: 17; v_call: TRBV5-1; clone_size: NA; cdr3_nt: TGCGCCAGCAGCTTGGGGGGCGGGAGCGTTTCGGGCTACGAGCAGTACTTC; cdr3_aa: CASSLGGGSVSGYEQYF
d_call: TRBD1; j_call: TRBJ2-2; cdr3_length: 15; v_call: TRBV7-2; clone_size: NA; cdr3_nt: TGTGCCAGCAGCGGTTACAGGGGAGATACCGGGGAGCTGTTTTTT; cdr3_aa: CASSGYRGDTGELFF
d_call: TRBD2; j_call: TRBJ2-1; cdr3_length: 14; v_call: TRBV28; clone_size: NA; cdr3_nt: TGTGCCAGCAGTTTACTAGCGGGAGTTAATGAGCAGTTCTTC; cdr3_aa: CASSLLAGVNEQFF
d_call: NA; j_call: TRBJ2-2; cdr3_length: 15; v_call: TRBV6-5; clone_size: NA; cdr3_nt: TGTGCCAGCAGTTCCCGCCGGGAGCCCCCCGGGGAGCTGTTTTTT; cdr3_aa: CASSSRREPPGELFF
d_call: NA; j_call: TRBJ2-7; cdr3_length: 14; v_call: TRBV30; clone_size: NA; cdr3_nt: TGTGCCAGATCCGGGACAAGGAATTCCTACGAGCAGTACTTC; cdr3_aa: CARSGTRNSYEQYF
d_call: TRBD1; j_call: TRBJ1-2; cdr3_length: 15; v_call: TRBV4-2; clone_size: NA; cdr3_nt: TGTGCCAGCAGCCAAGAGGGTGGACAGGGGCGCGGCTACACCTTC; cdr3_aa: CASSQEGGQGRGYTF
d_call: NA; j_call: TRBJ1-5; cdr3_length: 17; v_call: TRBV6-1; clone_size: NA; cdr3_nt: TGTGCCAGCAGTGAAGCGGGGCGGACTCTTAGCAATCAGCCCCAGCATTTT; cdr3_aa: CASSEAGRTLSNQPQHF
d_call: TRBD2; j_call: TRBJ2-1; cdr3_length: 15; v_call: TRBV25-1; clone_size: NA; cdr3_nt: TGTGCCAGCAGTACACAGCCACTAGCGACGGATGAGCAGTTCTTC; cdr3_aa: CASSTQPLATDEQFF
d_call: NA; j_call: TRBJ1-2; cdr3_length: 14; v_call: TRBV7-2; clone_size: once; cdr3_nt: TGTGCCAGCAGCTTAATGCAGGGGAGGAGGAGCTACACCTTC; cdr3_aa: CASSLMQGRRSYTF
d_call: NA; j_call: TRBJ2-1; cdr3_length: 14; v_call: TRBV7-9; clone_size: NA; cdr3_nt: TGTGCCAGCAGCCCCAGGACGGGGTACAATGAGCAGTTCTTC; cdr3_aa: CASSPRTGYNEQFF
d_call: TRBD2; j_call: TRBJ2-1; cdr3_length: 15; v_call: TRBV28; clone_size: NA; cdr3_nt: TGTGCCAGCAGGGGGGGAGGGTGGTCCTACAATGAGCAGTTCTTC; cdr3_aa: CASRGGGWSYNEQFF
d_call: TRBD1; j_call: TRBJ2-2; cdr3_length: 15; v_call: TRBV11-3; clone_size: NA; cdr3_nt: TGTGCCAGCAGAACATCAGGGGGCGCTGCCGGGGAGCTGTTTTTT; cdr3_aa: CASRTSGGAAGELFF
d_call: TRBD2; j_call: TRBJ2-1; cdr3_length: 13; v_call: TRBV28; clone_size: NA; cdr3_nt: TGTGCCAGCAGTTTGCCGGGACTAGCAGGAATGTTCTTC; cdr3_aa: CASSLPGLAGMFF
d_call: NA; j_call: TRBJ2-3; cdr3_length: 15; v_call: TRBV9; clone_size: NA; cdr3_nt: TGTGCCAGCAGCTTACGGGATCCGGGGTCAGATACGCAGTATTTT; cdr3_aa: CASSLRDPGSDTQYF
d_call: NA; j_call: TRBJ1-2; cdr3_length: 13; v_call: TRBV5-4; clone_size: NA; cdr3_nt: TGTGCCAGCAGCTTGGACAGGAACTATGGCTACACCTTC; cdr3_aa: CASSLDRNYGYTF
d_call: NA; j_call: TRBJ2-2; cdr3_length: 13; v_call: TRBV7-3; clone_size: NA; cdr3_nt: TGTGCCAGCAGCTTAACTGCGGCCGGGGAGCTGTTTTTT; cdr3_aa: CASSLTAAGELFF
d_call: TRBD2; j_call: TRBJ2-1; cdr3_length: 15; v_call: TRBV27; clone_size: NA; cdr3_nt: TGTGCCAGCAGTTTGGGGACTAGTTCCCACAATGAGCAGTTCTTC; cdr3_aa: CASSLGTSSHNEQFF
d_call: TRBD1; j_call: TRBJ1-1; cdr3_length: 14; v_call: TRBV18; clone_size: NA; cdr3_nt: TGTGCCAGCTCACCACAGGGGGCTGATACTGAAGCTTTCTTT; cdr3_aa: CASSPQGADTEAFF
d_call: TRBD2; j_call: TRBJ2-5; cdr3_length: 15; v_call: TRBV4-1; clone_size: once; cdr3_nt: TGCGCCAGCAGCCAAGGACTAGCGGGAGAGGAGACCCAGTACTTC; cdr3_aa: CASSQGLAGEETQYF
d_call: NA; j_call: TRBJ1-5; cdr3_length: 15; v_call: TRBV19; clone_size: NA; cdr3_nt: TGTGCCAGTAGTATAGAACCTACTAGCAATCAGCCCCAGCATTTT; cdr3_aa: CASSIEPTSNQPQHF
d_call: NA; j_call: TRBJ2-5; cdr3_length: 10; v_call: TRBV5-1; clone_size: NA; cdr3_nt: TGCGCCAGCAGGGGTGAGACCCAGTACTTC; cdr3_aa: CASRGETQYF
d_call: NA; j_call: TRBJ1-3; cdr3_length: 16; v_call: TRBV6-4; clone_size: NA; cdr3_nt: TGTGCCAGCAAAGAGGACCGAGGCCCTCCTCCTTCGACCATATATTTT; cdr3_aa: CASKEDRGPPPSTIYF
d_call: NA; j_call: TRBJ2-2; cdr3_length: 15; v_call: TRBV4-2; clone_size: NA; cdr3_nt: TGTGCCAGCAGCCAAGCCGACAGTAACACCGGGGAGCTGTTTTTT; cdr3_aa: CASSQADSNTGELFF
d_call: NA; j_call: TRBJ1-1; cdr3_length: 14; v_call: TRBV7-9; clone_size: NA; cdr3_nt: TGTGCCAGCAGCTTGGACGGGGGTGGCACTGAAGCTTTCTTT; cdr3_aa: CASSLDGGGTEAFF
d_call: NA; j_call: TRBJ1-6; cdr3_length: 15; v_call: TRBV5-1; clone_size: once; cdr3_nt: TGCGCCAGCAGCTTGGGAGGGCAGACTGATTCACCCCTCCACTTT; cdr3_aa: CASSLGGQTDSPLHF